This TCR beta chain came from a study of shared clonotypes between healthy human individuals (dated by TCRdb to the early 2020s). With respect to the entire study: Two women and three men aged 18 to 49 years were included in the cohort. Per donor, three plates each were used for CD4 naive and CD4 memory, two for CD8 naive, and one for CD8 memory. The study deeply sequenced blood TCR repertoires of about five healthy adults to estimate repertoire size and the extent of clonotype sharing between individuals. Libraries were prepared and TCR repertoires were sequenced by different laboratories using diverse techniques, in order to increase sequencing depth and limit assay-specific biases. Leukapheresis yielded between about 0.94 and 9.5 billion PBMCs per donor. Results and caveats for the whole study, not just this receptor: Naive subsets generally had larger estimated clonotype richness than memory subsets. Clonotypes shared by all four sorted-subset donors showed higher generation probabilities than non-shared clonotypes. Pairwise subsampling indicated that sequencing depth was expected to affect the degree of clonotype sharing among donors. Sampling was restricted to blood, and TCR repertoires in tissue are likely to differ from TCR repertoires in blood. The small number of donors limited the genetic and exposure-history diversity represented. Sharing across several donors was observed for roughly 5.4% of naive CD4, less than 4% of naive CD8, roughly 2.3% of memory CD4, and roughly 0.4% of memory CD8 clonotypes. Even with the large sequencing depth, rarefaction of the sorted-subset datasets indicated that sequencing was incomplete.

Using the deep immunoSEQ assay, TCR CDR3 regions were amplified from genomic DNA by multiplex PCR. Extracted genomic DNA from each cell subset was distributed evenly across all wells of several immunoSEQ 96-well plates, and each plate was treated as a replicate. For sorted subsets, 200 to 250 ng of genomic DNA, equivalent to roughly 30,000 T cell genomes, went into each replicate PCR. Purified libraries were quantified with a Qubit 3.0 fluorometer, sized on a Bioanalyzer 2100, and re-quantified with the KAPA Library Quantification kit. Every immunoSEQ 96-well plate was sequenced on a dedicated single-read 150-cycle Illumina NextSeq 550 flow cell. Under the source paper's analysis protocol: Because the immunoSEQ output included only junctional sequences and no quality scores, the filtering could not be the same as the filtering used for full-length reads. Sequences were annotated with PyIR, a Python wrapper for IgBLAST v1.9, and V/J genes and CDR3 were assigned using IMGT germline references. Reads with weak V/J assignments (E-value above 1e-6), missing CDR3, stop codons, out-of-frame junctions, or ambiguous translated residues were removed. V3J clonotypes were defined as sequences sharing an identical inferred V gene, J gene, and CDR3 amino acid sequence. Percentage overlap between repertoires was calculated by dividing the number of shared unique clonotypes by the size of the smaller repertoire. RTK rarefaction, the Chao1 estimator, and Recon v2.1 estimates of unobserved clonotypes were used to assess repertoire richness. Generation probabilities for all TCRbeta clonotypes obtained by the gDNA method from a handful of donors were computed using OLGA. As stored in TCRdb, this immuneACCESS dataset retains in-frame rearrangements with V and J assigned. A fraction of the clones does not appear; measured against another copy, unresolved V genes explain less than half of the discrepancy, and the remainder lacks a known reason. The V and J calls and clone size come from that table; D and trimming were worked out from the DNA. This sample lists some 1,400,000 clones; over 95% were detected once. Approximately 1.1% of the sample lies in the top ten.

Donors were healthy HIV-negative adults with no recently reported acute infections or vaccinations. Every donor was a Caucasian adult residing in Nashville, Tennessee, USA. CD4+ T cells were enriched by magnetic negative selection, after which naive cells were positively selected on CD45RA and the negative fraction was taken as the memory subset. Blood was collected by leukapheresis, and PBMCs were isolated by Ficoll-Histopaque density gradient centrifugation and then cryopreserved in liquid nitrogen vapor phase. Analytical flow cytometry was used to check the purity and quantity of every magnetically sorted T cell population. Genomic DNA was isolated from every sorted fraction and measured by UV absorbance on a Nanodrop 2000c. About this clone itself: Its antigen specificity is not known. No base quality values were provided; no much bigger clone lies one nucleotide off.

Measured from the cysteine to the phenylalanine, the CDR3 is 17 residues long. The entry retains the CDR3 DNA only, 51 bases that are in frame from base 1. The chain was built from TRBV12-2 and TRBJ2-2; TRBD1 is the table's D call and was not checked against the DNA. TRBV12-2 is designated a pseudogene. The TCR comes from a young man in good health. Sequencing used naive CD4+ T cells sorted from blood. This specimen's cell subset or site label, interpreted: CD45RA+ positively selected. In nucleotides, the sequence is TGTGCAAGTCGCTTAGGGAATTCCGGGACAGTGTCCGGGGAGCTGTTTTTT. It is translated as CASRLGNSGTVSGELFF.